This T cell receptor (beta chain) emerged from a study of Graves' ophthalmopathy and Graves' hyperthyroidism. In the study overall: Stable hyperthyroidism meant no ophthalmopathy within 18 months of follow-up.

This clonotype was recorded many times. Antigen unknown. Study outcomes and limitations: Blood samples also showed most expanded thyroid clonotypes exceeding 0.001 frequency.

V gave up 3 bases and J gave up 3 bases, with 8 bases separating them. The CDR3 is made up of 13 amino acids. Germline-derived CDR1 and CDR2 are SNHLY and FYNNEI. Amplification targeted the TCR beta CDR3 regions, with RNA transcripts as the source material. First-round RT-PCR relied on HTBI primers, and a second-round multiplex PCR came next. TCRdb reanalysed the multiplex PCR reads using MiXCR and keeps one entry per CDR3 protein. The table includes over a million distinct CDR3 sequences, 36% detected once. The V call is TRBV2, the J call TRBJ2-5; D is possibly TRBD1 (5 bases). This receptor was identified in an adult man with Graves' hyperthyroidism. The material sequenced was peripheral blood or thyroid tissue (not recorded which). The CDR3 bases are TGTGCCAGCAGTGAGTTCAGGGAAGAGACCCAGTACTTC. Its protein product is CASSEFREETQYF.